Listed here are 7 T cell receptor beta chains from one sample, sequenced in a study of blood T cell repertoires in COVID-19. TCRdb's copy holds only in-frame clones and misses some; the assay was immunoSEQ multiplex PCR. In the table there are about 80,000 clones, 80% to 85% of which are singletons. Sequences were obtained from peripheral blood. These receptors all stem from a human donor in a cohort sampled during active COVID-19.

This chain connects TRBV19 to TRBJ1-5, with TRBD1 identical over 8 bases. This CDR3 has 14 amino acids. Unmatched junction bases numbered 5, after V lost 6 bases and J lost 4 bases. The V gene's germline CDR1 is LNHDA and CDR2 SQIVND (reference sequence). CDR3 protein: CASREDRVNQPQHF. CDR3 bases: TGTGCCAGTAGGGAGGACAGGGTGAATCAGCCCCAGCATTTT.

The chain combines TRBV18 with TRBJ2-3; 8 bases line up with TRBD2. The CDR3 length is 14 residues. After removal of 3 bases from V and 1 base from J, the junction contained 0 bases not matched to a gene. Germline CDR1 KGHSH, CDR2 LQKENI. The CDR3 sequence: CASSPGRGTDTQYF. The CDR3 DNA reads TGTGCCAGCTCACCCGGGAGGGGCACAGATACGCAGTATTTT.

J is TRBJ1-6 and V is TRBV2, with 10 bases fitting TRBD1. This CDR3 spans 16 amino acids. J lost 6 bases, V lost 3 bases, and 5 bases had no gene match. The V gene's germline CDR1 is SNHLY and CDR2 FYNNEI. The CDR3 bases are TGTGCCAGCAGTGATGGGACAGGGGCAGTTAATTCACCCCTCCACTTT. Amino acid sequence: CASSDGTGAVNSPLHF.

This clone appeared once. The chain recombines TRBV5-1 with TRBJ2-7, with D possibly being TRBD2 (6 bases). CDR1 SGHRS and CDR2 YFSETQ come from the germline V gene. This CDR3 has 15 amino acids. The germline V and J ends were trimmed by 2 bases and 1 base, with 13 bases remaining between them. The CDR3: CASSLGQGGSYEQYF. CDR3 sequence (DNA): TGCGCCAGCAGCTTAGGTCAGGGAGGTTCCTACGAGCAGTACTTC.

This clone qualifies as medium-sized (0.01 to 0.1%). The gene calls are TRBV6-5 and TRBJ1-2; 11 bases agree with TRBD1. Trimming at V came to 6 bases and at J to 4 bases, leaving 7 bases not matched to a gene. CDR3 size: 15 residues. Per germline, CDR1 MNHEY and CDR2 SVGAGI. CDR3 in DNA: TGTGCCAGCAGCCTAGGGACAGGGGGGAGCTATGGCTACACCTTC. It is translated as CASSLGTGGSYGYTF.

V usage is TRBV3-1 (or the pseudogene TRBV3-2) and J usage is TRBJ2-5; TRBD1 matches 9 bases. CDR1 LGHDT and CDR2 YNNKEL come from the germline V gene (reference sequence). Losses at the gene ends were 2 bases for V and 6 bases for J; bases not matched to a gene: 7. This CDR3 has 15 residues. This chain's CDR3 is CASSQSSGTGKTQYF. The CDR3 DNA reads TGTGCCAGCAGCCAATCGTCCGGGACAGGGAAGACCCAGTACTTC.

The chain uses TRBV18 and TRBJ2-5; tentative D call: TRBD1 (5 bases). The V end was cut by 9 bases, the J end by 2 bases, with 13 bases between. Germline CDR1 KGHSH, CDR2 LQKENI. This CDR3 region has 13 residues. The CDR3 loop reads CASTRTHQETQYF. The CDR3 nucleotides are TGTGCCAGTACAAGGACACATCAAGAGACCCAGTACTTC.